The next 28 T cell receptor beta chains were all read from a single sample in a study of T cell changes during pregnancy in multiple sclerosis. Repertoires were generated with immunoSEQ multiplex PCR, while TCRdb's copy carries only in-frame clones and drops some. In the table there are 40,000 to 45,000 clones, 89% of which are singletons. The specimen was CD4+ T cells from peripheral blood mononuclear cells, collected in the first trimester of pregnancy. The receptors here all came from a female donor with multiple sclerosis, enrolled in a pregnancy study.

This clone was seen a few times. The chain combines TRBV18 with TRBJ1-2; 7 bases line up with TRBD1. The length of the CDR3 is 16 residues. Germline V gene sequence: CDR1 KGHSH, CDR2 LQKENI. V was clipped by 1 base and J by 0 bases; unmatched bases: 5. CDR3 loop: CASSPQDRRSNYGYTF. In DNA, the CDR3 is TGTGCCAGCTCACCACAGGACAGGAGATCTAACTATGGCTACACCTTC.

The chain joins TRBV2 to TRBJ1-2, with 7 bases identical to TRBD1. V trimming: 2 bases; J trimming: 4 bases; junction bases outside the gene matches: 1. Germline V gene data show CDR1 as SNHLY and CDR2 as FYNNEI. CDR3 length: 13 amino acids. The CDR3 DNA is TGTGCCAGCAGTGAACAGGGGGGCTATGGCTACACCTTC. Protein product: CASSEQGGYGYTF.

The chain is built from TRBV7-2 and TRBJ2-5, with TRBD2 as a possible D gene (7 bases). CDR1 and CDR2 (germline): SGHTA, FQGNSA. The V end was cut by 3 bases, the J end by 2 bases, with 13 bases between. This CDR3 has 15 amino acids. DNA of the CDR3: TGTGCCAGCAGCTTTACAGGGACTAAACAAGAGACCCAGTACTTC. This translates into CASSFTGTKQETQYF. Using reference TRBV7-2 and TRBJ2-5 for the parts outside the CDR3, the full variable domain is GAGVSQSPSNKVTEKGKDVELRCDPISGHTALYWYRQSLGQGLEFLIYFQGNSAPDKSGLPSDRFSAERTGGSVSTLTIQRTQQEDSAVYLCASSFTGTKQETQYFGPGTRLLVL.

Regarding this clone: At the DNA level, this CDR3 is encoded by other sequences in the same sample as well. The chain employs TRBV6-5 and TRBJ1-1; the match to TRBD1 covers 9 bases. After removal of 0 bases from V and 3 bases from J, the junction contained 2 bases not matched to a gene. CDR3 length: 15 residues. Germline assignment: CDR1 MNHEY and CDR2 SVGAGI. CDR3 protein: CASSYSRTGDTEAFF. The CDR3 DNA is TGTGCCAGCAGTTACTCCCGGACAGGGGACACTGAAGCTTTCTTT.

The CDR3 loop is CASRRDRGGLNYGYTF. The CDR3 DNA follows: TGTGCCAGTAGACGGGACAGGGGCGGTCTAAACTATGGCTACACCTTC. The chain links TRBV19 to TRBJ1-2, with 10 bases lining up with TRBD1. The germline CDR1 and CDR2 sequences are LNHDA and SQIVND (reference sequence). The V and J ends lost 6 bases and 2 bases, in that order; junction bases with no gene match: 9. There are 16 residues in the CDR3.

This clone was seen a handful of times. The rearrangement joins TRBV4-3 to TRBJ1-1; 7 bases map to TRBD1. V lost 3 bases, J lost 11 bases, and 12 bases stayed unmatched. Germline lookup yields CDR1 LGHNA and CDR2 YSLEER. The CDR3 runs 14 residues. Here the CDR3 reads CASSQGDSRVQAFF. The CDR3 coding sequence is TGCGCCAGCAGCCAGGGGGACAGTAGAGTTCAGGCTTTCTTT.

This clone was seen once. The genes are TRBV6-1 and TRBJ2-7, with 8 bases identical to TRBD1. CDR1 is MNHNS and CDR2 is SASEGT in the germline V gene. CDR3 length: 15 amino acids. The V segment lost 1 base and the J segment 0 bases; nucleotides outside the gene matches: 2. CDR3 in amino acids: CASSEGTGRSYEQYF. The CDR3 DNA reads TGTGCCAGCAGTGAAGGGACAGGGCGCTCCTACGAGCAGTACTTC.

In its sample, this clone was seen a few times. The chain couples TRBV7-9 to TRBJ2-7; TRBD1 might be the D (5 bases). CDR1 and CDR2 (germline): SEHNR, FQNEAQ (reference sequence). V was shortened by 5 bases and J by 6 bases, with 14 bases between the two germline ends. The CDR3 is 13 amino acids. The CDR3: CASSDQQVTEQYF. CDR3 in DNA: TGTGCCAGCAGCGATCAACAGGTAACCGAGCAGTACTTC.

This chain joins TRBV6-1 and TRBJ2-1, with TRBD2 matching over 7 bases. Trimming cost V 1 base and J 7 bases; bases outside gene matches: 4. The CDR3 sequence is 14 residues long. Looked up from germline, CDR1 is MNHNS and CDR2 is SASEGT. CDR3 sequence: CASSEVHSGNEQFF. The CDR3 nucleotides are TGTGCCAGCAGTGAAGTCCATAGCGGGAATGAGCAGTTCTTC.

This chain uses TRBV28 with TRBJ1-2; D might be TRBD1 (6 bases). Trimming cost V 4 bases and J 5 bases, with 14 bases left between them. Germline values: CDR1 MDHEN, CDR2 SYDVKM. This CDR3 has 14 residues. Here the CDR3 DNA reads TGTGCCAGCAGTTCACAGGGAACTATGTATGGCTACACCTTC. Translating gives CASSSQGTMYGYTF.

The chain carries TRBV2 and TRBJ2-3, with D possibly being TRBD1 (6 bases). The length of the CDR3 is 13 residues. Germline values: CDR1 SNHLY, CDR2 FYNNEI. Trimming shortened V by 7 bases and J by 2 bases, and 10 bases separated the two germline ends. The CDR3: CASNRDITDTQYF. The DNA of the CDR3 is TGTGCCAGCAACAGGGATATCACAGATACGCAGTATTTT.

This sequence joins TRBV21-1 and TRBJ2-1; TRBD1 is the table's D call, not checked against the DNA. TRBV21-1 is labeled a pseudogene. There are 17 residues in the CDR3. CDR3 amino acids: CASTPEERDREYNEQFF. The CDR3 DNA sequence: TGTGCCAGCACCCCCGAGGAGAGGGACAGGGAGTACAATGAGCAGTTCTTC.

The chain is built from TRBV6-1 and TRBJ2-5; 7 bases match TRBD1. Trimming took 4 bases from V and 4 from J; bases not matched to a gene: 9. This CDR3 spans 15 amino acids. The V gene's germline CDR1 is MNHNS and CDR2 SASEGT. The CDR3 sequence: CASSVSRDRRETQYF. The DNA of the CDR3 is TGTGCCAGCAGTGTTTCCCGGGACAGACGAGAGACCCAGTACTTC.

The chain uses TRBV5-5 and TRBJ1-4, with 8 bases lining up with TRBD1. The V gene end was trimmed by 1 base and the J gene end by 8 bases; junction bases not matched to a gene: 4. Germline CDR1 is SGHKS and CDR2 is YYEKEE (reference sequence). The CDR3 spans 14 residues. The CDR3 sequence: CASSLPQGAEKLFF. CDR3 nucleotide sequence: TGTGCCAGCAGCTTGCCGCAGGGGGCAGAAAAACTGTTTTTT.

CDR3 amino acids: CASRPTSGKSYEQYF. The CDR3, as DNA: TGTGCCAGCAGGCCTACTAGCGGGAAGTCCTACGAGCAGTACTTC. This chain connects TRBV7-9 to TRBJ2-7; TRBD2 matches 10 bases. V trimming: 6 bases; J trimming: 1 base; junction bases outside the gene matches: 6. The CDR3 is 15 residues long. Germline V CDR1 and CDR2: SEHNR, FQNEAQ (reference sequence).

This chain connects TRBV7-9 to TRBJ1-1; D remains ambiguous. The germline gives CDR1 SEHNR, CDR2 FQNEAQ (reference sequence). CDR3 length: 13 residues. V was pared by 4 bases and J by 6 bases, with 12 bases between. CDR3 DNA sequence: TGTGCCAGCAGCTCGGTAAGGAGCTCTGAAGCTTTCTTT. It codes for CASSSVRSSEAFF.

CDR3 in amino acids: CSANGGAREQYF. DNA for the CDR3: TGCAGCGCCAACGGGGGGGCGCGCGAGCAGTACTTC. The V gene is TRBV29-1, the J gene TRBJ2-7, with TRBD2 matching over 8 bases. With 7 bases clipped from V and 6 bases from J, the junction kept 8 bases outside the gene matches. The CDR3 is made up of 12 amino acids. CDR1 and CDR2 (germline): SQVTM, ANQGSEA.

The chain employs TRBV30 and TRBJ1-1, with D uncertain. From germline, CDR1 is GTSNPN and CDR2 SVGIG (reference sequence). This CDR3 spans 13 amino acids. The germline V and J ends were trimmed by 0 bases and 4 bases, with 9 bases remaining between them. The DNA of the CDR3 is TGTGCCTGGAGTGTAGGAGGGCCCACTGAAGCTTTCTTT. It codes for CAWSVGGPTEAFF. The full variable domain, with the rest looked up from reference TRBV30 and TRBJ1-1, is SQTIHQWPATLVQPVGSPLSLECTVEGTSNPNLYWYRQAAGRGLQLLFYSVGIGQISSEVPQNLSASRPQDRQFILSSKKLLLSDSGFYLCAWSVGGPTEAFFGQGTRLTVV.

V and J are TRBV27 and TRBJ1-1; 10 nucleotides agree with TRBD1. Trimming cost V 6 bases and J 5 bases; bases outside gene matches: 15. Germline V gene lookup returns CDR1 MNHEY and CDR2 SMNVEV (reference sequence). CDR3 length: 17 amino acids. The CDR3 DNA follows: TGTGCCAGCAGCTCATTGTATTCCCCGGGACAGGGGACTGAAGCTTTCTTT. This translates into CASSSLYSPGQGTEAFF.

The V gene is TRBV29-1, the J gene TRBJ2-2; possibly TRBD2 for D (5 bases). CDR1 and CDR2 from the germline V gene are SQVTM and ANQGSEA. V lost 2 bases to trimming and J lost 0 bases, with 13 bases between them. The CDR3 length is 16 residues. The CDR3 DNA is TGCAGCGTTGAACGATTTGGGAGCGCGAACACCGGGGAGCTGTTTTTT. This encodes CSVERFGSANTGELFF.

V and J are TRBV10-1 and TRBJ2-3; no clear D gene. Germline CDR1 WNHNN, CDR2 SYGVQD (reference sequence). The CDR3 contains 15 residues. V was trimmed by 3 bases and J by 6 bases, leaving 16 bases between them. CDR3 loop: CASSDPSDLMDTQYF. DNA for the CDR3: TGCGCCAGCAGTGATCCGTCTGACTTAATGGATACGCAGTATTTT.

This chain links TRBV6-5 with TRBJ1-1; TRBD1 might be the D (5 bases). The CDR3 spans 15 residues. CDR1 MNHEY and CDR2 SVGAGI come from the germline V gene. V shed 1 base and J shed 0 bases, with 9 bases lying between them. The CDR3 reads CASSYWGGMNTEAFF. Written as DNA, the CDR3 is TGTGCCAGCAGTTACTGGGGGGGAATGAACACTGAAGCTTTCTTT.

The chain joins TRBV10-1 to TRBJ1-1; tentatively, D is TRBD1 (5 bases). The length of the CDR3 is 12 residues. With 6 bases removed from V and 6 bases from J, the gap between germline ends came to 11 bases. The germline gives CDR1 WNHNN, CDR2 SYGVQD (reference sequence). CDR3 amino acids: CASSDTGAEAFF. In DNA form, the CDR3 reads TGCGCCAGCAGCGACACGGGGGCTGAAGCTTTCTTT.

In DNA form, the CDR3 reads TGCGCCAGCAGCGATACCGGGACAAAGGGTGGCTACACCTTC. Translated, it gives CASSDTGTKGGYTF. The rearrangement joins TRBV5-1 to TRBJ1-2; maybe TRBD1 (6 bases). Between the trimmed V and J ends, which lost 4 bases and 7 bases, there was a span of 17 bases. Germline CDR1 is SGHRS and CDR2 is YFSETQ. The CDR3 runs 14 residues.

The J gene is TRBJ1-4, the V gene TRBV28; TRBD1 matches 8 bases. J gave up 3 bases and V 2 bases, and 8 bases lay outside the gene matches. The CDR3 sequence is 17 residues long. Germline V gives CDR1 MDHEN, CDR2 SYDVKM. In DNA form, the CDR3 reads TGTGCCAGCAGTTTAGCGAGACAGGGGTGGTCTAATGAAAAACTGTTTTTT. Residues: CASSLARQGWSNEKLFF.

The chain carries TRBV9 and TRBJ1-1; 9 nucleotides agree with TRBD1. This CDR3 region has 17 residues. Germline lookup yields CDR1 SGDLS and CDR2 YYNGEE. Unmatched junction bases numbered 6, after V lost 0 bases and J lost 0 bases. Here the CDR3 DNA reads TGTGCCAGCAGCGTAGCCGGGACAGGGAGTATGAACACTGAAGCTTTCTTT. Protein product: CASSVAGTGSMNTEAFF.

The genes are TRBV6-1 and TRBJ1-1, with D possibly being TRBD1 (5 bases). The CDR3 is made up of 12 amino acids. CDR1 and CDR2 from the germline V gene are MNHNS and SASEGT. The V and J ends lost 10 bases and 2 bases respectively, with 11 bases between them. The CDR3 bases are TGTGCCACCGGGGGACTCAACACTGAAGCTTTCTTT. This encodes CATGGLNTEAFF.

The genes are TRBV6-1 and TRBJ1-5; possibly TRBD1 for D (6 bases). Germline CDR1 is MNHNS and CDR2 is SASEGT. Trimming shortened V by 5 bases and J by 5 bases, and 7 bases separated the two germline ends. The CDR3 has 12 amino acids. The CDR3 coding sequence is TGTGCCAGCAGTCCAGGGGATCAGCCCCAGCATTTT. Its protein is CASSPGDQPQHF.